This T cell receptor (beta chain) was recorded in a study of T-cell memory formation after mild COVID-19. Overall study: Largely, TCR clusters stayed within a single donor.

This clonotype has just a few counts. The antigen is not known. Trimming stripped 0 bases from V and 4 bases from J, with 12 bases between. CDR1 DFQATT and CDR2 SNEGSKA come from the germline V gene (reference sequence). The CDR3 has 14 amino acids. Study-wide results and limits: Mostly located in CM and EM were contracting CD4+ clones, with contracting CD8+ clones located in EMRA.

With constant-segment primers, 5'RACE yielded cDNA libraries of TCR alpha and TCR beta that carried sample barcodes and UMIs. TCRdb ran MiXCR on the 5' RACE reads and lists one entry per CDR3 protein. The sample has hundreds of thousands of distinct CDR3 sequences, about a fifth seen once. This TCR derives from an adult woman who had mild COVID-19 (a few samples of this study predate the infection). Cell type and time point are not known. The V gene is TRBV20-1, the J gene TRBJ1-1, with D tentatively TRBD1 (5 bases). Material: PBMCs or a T cell subset sorted from them (not recorded which). The CDR3 coding sequence is TGCAGTGCTAGAGATCGGCTCAGGGTCACTGAAGCTTTCTTT. Amino acid sequence: CSARDRLRVTEAFF.